These 23 T cell receptor beta chains were sequenced from one sample in a study of Graves' ophthalmopathy and Graves' hyperthyroidism. From RNA, the CDR3 regions of TCR beta chains were amplified and sequenced. The library came from an HTBI-primed first-round RT-PCR and a second-round multiplex PCR. Via MiXCR, TCRdb re-called the multiplex PCR reads, giving one row per CDR3 protein. The table has over a million distinct CDR3 sequences, less than 45% seen once. Source material: peripheral blood or thyroid tissue (not recorded which). These receptors came from an adult man with Graves' hyperthyroidism.

Comments on this clonotype: The junction does not match germline at one end; this may be a read error. The chain has TRBV10-3 and TRBJ2-7; 10 bases match TRBD1. The length of the CDR3 is 10 residues. Germline V gene lookup returns CDR1 ENHRY and CDR2 SYGVKD. This CDR3 reads CAISERDRGF. In DNA, the CDR3 is TGTGCCATCAGTGAGCGGGACAGGGGCTTT.

In this sample, this clonotype turned up many times. The DNA for the CDR3 is TGTGCCAGCAGTTTCGGGACAGGCCAAGGGGCCCAGCATTTT. Translation gives CASSFGTGQGAQHF. The chain recombines TRBV12-3 or TRBV12-4 with TRBJ1-5; 8 bases match TRBD1. The CDR3 runs to 14 residues. J lost 11 bases, V lost 3 bases, and 9 bases had no gene match.

The genes are TRBV20-1 and TRBJ1-2; the D is unclear. In germline, CDR1 is DFQATT, CDR2 SNEGSKA (reference sequence). V lost 0 bases and J 4 bases, leaving 6 bases between the germline ends. The CDR3 contains 12 residues. The CDR3, as DNA: TGCAGTGCTAGAGAAGGAACCTATGGCTACACCTTC. Protein: CSAREGTYGYTF.

This sequence joins TRBV7-9 and TRBJ2-5; 9 nucleotides agree with TRBD1. This CDR3 is 18 amino acids long. Germline assignment: CDR1 SEHNR and CDR2 FQNEAQ (reference sequence). V gave up 2 bases and J gave up 2 bases; unmatched junction bases: 12. CDR3 amino acids: CASSLTSGTGRDQETQYF. The CDR3 nucleotides are TGTGCCAGCAGCTTAACCTCTGGGACAGGGAGAGATCAAGAGACCCAGTACTTC.

Concerning this clonotype: A read error may be the cause here, since a much bigger clone is one base away. The chain is built from TRBV10-3 and TRBJ1-1, with a possible D match to TRBD1 (5 bases). V lost 4 bases and J 4 bases, leaving 16 bases between the germline ends. This CDR3 region has 15 residues. The germline V gene encodes CDR1 ENHRY and CDR2 SYGVKD. The chain's CDR3 is CAISAVAGKSTEAFF. In DNA, the CDR3 is TGTGCCATCAGTGCTGTGGCAGGGAAGAGCACTGAAGCTTTCTTT.

This clonotype occurred many times. The chain is built from TRBV7-9 and TRBJ2-7; possibly TRBD1 or TRBD2 for D (5 bases each). The CDR3 is made up of 14 amino acids. The germline gives CDR1 SEHNR, CDR2 FQNEAQ (reference sequence). V was clipped by 1 base and J by 4 bases, with 11 bases between them. The CDR3 DNA follows: TGTGCCAGCAGCTTAGGTGGATGGGGGTACGAGCAGTACTTC. Amino acids: CASSLGGWGYEQYF.

This clonotype has ten or more counts. The genes are TRBV14 and TRBJ1-1; D is unresolved. Germline V gene lookup returns CDR1 SGHDN and CDR2 FVKESK. The CDR3 loop spans 13 amino acids. V gave up 5 bases and J gave up 2 bases, with 9 bases separating them. The CDR3 DNA sequence: TGTGCCAGCAGCTATTTGCGAAACACTGAAGCTTTCTTT. Amino acids: CASSYLRNTEAFF. Full variable domain (rest looked up from reference TRBV14 and TRBJ1-1): EAGVTQFPSHSVIEKGQTVTLRCDPISGHDNLYWYRRVMGKEIKFLLHFVKESKQDESGMPNNRFLAERTGGTYSTLKVQPAELEDSGVYFCASSYLRNTEAFFGQGTRLTVV.

The rearrangement links TRBV4-3 to TRBJ1-4, with a possible D match to TRBD1 (6 bases). This CDR3 has 16 residues. Germline values: CDR1 LGHNA, CDR2 YSLEER. V was clipped by 0 bases and J by 10 bases, with 18 bases between them. In nucleotides, the CDR3 is TGCGCCAGCAGCCAAGATTTGCCAGGGGTGGTGGGAAAACTGTTTTTT. It codes for CASSQDLPGVVGKLFF.

Note on this clonotype: A clone one base away is much larger, so this may be a read error. The rearrangement uses TRBV10-3 and TRBJ2-7, with TRBD2 identical over 7 bases. CDR1 is ENHRY and CDR2 is SYGVKD in the germline V gene. Losses at the gene ends were 6 bases for V and 6 bases for J; bases not matched to a gene: 11. The CDR3 totals 14 residues. The CDR3 DNA is TGTGCCATCAGCCCGGGACTAAGGTCTCGCGAGCAGTACTTC. Translated: CAISPGLRSREQYF.

This clonotype was observed a handful of times. The CDR3 DNA reads as TGTGCCAGCAGACGTGATCGTATGGGCCTGGGGGGCACCATATATTTT. It translates to CASRRDRMGLGGTIYF. The chain uses TRBV12-3 or TRBV12-4 and TRBJ1-3, with D perhaps matching TRBD1 (5 bases). Trimming stripped 6 bases from V and 9 bases from J, with 24 bases between. The CDR3 covers 16 residues.

About this clonotype itself: A read error may be the cause here, since a much bigger clone is one base away. The V and J genes are TRBV5-4 and TRBJ1-6; D call uncertain. Germline V CDR1 and CDR2: SGHNT, YYREEE (reference sequence). There are 15 residues in the CDR3. Trimming took 3 bases from V and 7 from J, leaving 14 bases between them. The CDR3 nucleotides read TGTGCCAGCAGCTACACACCTGTCAGGAATTCACCCCTCCACTTT. It yields the protein CASSYTPVRNSPLHF.

This clonotype was seen more than once but under ten times. The chain carries TRBV5-6 and TRBJ2-7; tentatively, D is TRBD2 (6 bases). Trimming left V 6 bases short and J 0 bases short, with 10 bases between. CDR3 length: 13 amino acids. Germline CDR1 SGHDT, CDR2 YYEEEE. CDR3 in amino acids: CASISEGSYEQYF. The CDR3 nucleotides are TGTGCCAGCATCTCGGAGGGCTCCTACGAGCAGTACTTC.

This clonotype came up many times. The chain combines TRBV12-3 or TRBV12-4 with TRBJ2-5, with TRBD1 matching 8 bases. The length of the CDR3 is 16 residues. V lost 5 bases to trimming and J lost 5 bases; unmatched junction nucleotides: 13. The CDR3 sequence: CASSNFRGQGSETQYF. CDR3 bases: TGTGCCAGCAGTAACTTTCGTGGACAGGGTAGTGAGACCCAGTACTTC.

In this sample, this clonotype turned up a few times. This chain's CDR3 is CASSLNAGGQETQYF. In nucleotides, the CDR3 is TGTGCCAGCAGCTTAAACGCGGGAGGGCAAGAGACCCAGTACTTC. The J gene is TRBJ2-5, the V gene TRBV7-9; TRBD2 matches at 9 bases. The CDR3 runs 15 residues. Losses at the gene ends were 2 bases for V and 2 bases for J; bases not matched to a gene: 3. Germline lookup yields CDR1 SEHNR and CDR2 FQNEAQ (reference sequence).

Note on this clonotype: Just one base apart from a much larger clone, this may be a read error. The chain employs TRBV19 and TRBJ1-2; no clear D gene. CDR3 length: 17 amino acids. Trimming pared 4 bases from V and 3 bases from J, leaving 21 bases between. Germline V lookup: CDR1 LNHDA, CDR2 SQIVND (reference sequence). CDR3 sequence (DNA): TGTGCCAGTAGTAATGCTAGGGCCAAAGCGGGAGACTATGGCTACACCTTC. Encoded protein: CASSNARAKAGDYGYTF.

This clonotype came up a few times. This chain joins TRBV5-5 and TRBJ1-3; D remains unclear. The CDR3 covers 17 residues. Looked up from germline, CDR1 is SGHKS and CDR2 is YYEKEE (reference sequence). Trimming removed 4 bases from V and 0 bases from J, with 17 bases in between. CDR3 bases: TGTGCCAGCAGCACCAATCCCCGAAGGGACTCTGGAAACACCATATATTTT. It yields the protein CASSTNPRRDSGNTIYF.

This clonotype was counted a few times. CDR3: CSVHNKPGQRNTEAFF. The CDR3 coding sequence is TGCAGCGTGCACAACAAACCGGGACAGCGAAACACTGAAGCTTTCTTT. The chain employs TRBV29-1 and TRBJ1-1, with TRBD1 matching over 7 bases. The length of the CDR3 is 16 residues. The V segment lost 6 bases and the J segment 2 bases; nucleotides outside the gene matches: 15. Germline CDR1 is SQVTM and CDR2 is ANQGSEA.

This clonotype showed up just a few times. This chain links TRBV7-9 with TRBJ2-7; TRBD1 matches at 7 bases. The CDR3 consists of 18 residues. CDR1 SEHNR and CDR2 FQNEAQ come from the germline V gene (reference sequence). The ends lost 1 base at V and 1 base at J; junction bases unmatched: 13. The CDR3: CASSLEPPLQGLSYEQYF. Here the CDR3 DNA reads TGTGCCAGCAGCTTAGAGCCCCCCCTACAGGGGTTGTCCTACGAGCAGTACTTC.

Written as DNA, the CDR3 is TGCGCCAGCAGTGAGTCGAAGGGTTGGCAGGCCGAGGGAGCTTTCTTT. Its protein is CASSESKGWQAEGAFF. The V call is TRBV10-2, the J call TRBJ1-1; D call uncertain. CDR3 length equals 16 residues. The germline CDR1 and CDR2 sequences are WSHSY and SAAADI. The V end lost 0 bases, the J end lost 10 bases, and 21 bases lay between the germline ends.

This clonotype was detected once. This sequence may be a read error, since a much larger clone differs from it by one base. The missing conserved phenylalanine or tryptophan at the end of this CDR3 makes a read error likely. The chain combines TRBV7-9 with TRBJ2-5; D not certain. The V end lost 3 bases, the J end lost 2 bases, and 10 bases lay between the germline ends. There are 14 residues in the CDR3. CDR1 SEHNR and CDR2 FQNEAQ come from the germline V gene (reference sequence). This CDR3 is CASSFAEYQETQYL. CDR3 sequence (DNA): TGTGCCAGCAGCTTCGCGGAGTATCAAGAGACCCAGTACTTA.

This chain connects TRBV29-1 to TRBJ2-2, with D hard to call. Germline CDR1 reads SQVTM; CDR2 reads ANQGSEA. V lost 8 bases, J lost 0 bases, and 19 bases lay in between. The CDR3 sequence is 16 residues long. CDR3 sequence (DNA): TGCAGCTCCAAGGGTTTAGATCTCGCGAACACCGGGGAGCTGTTTTTT. Protein sequence: CSSKGLDLANTGELFF.

This clonotype was observed a handful of times. The chain employs TRBV6-1 and TRBJ1-2, with unresolved D. The CDR3 contains 15 residues. V gave up 3 bases and J gave up 2 bases, with 13 bases separating them. CDR1 is MNHNS, CDR2 SASEGT, per germline. The CDR3 loop is CASSDTRGVNYGYTF. The CDR3 nucleotides read TGTGCCAGCAGTGATACCCGGGGAGTGAACTATGGCTACACCTTC.

The V call is TRBV4-1, the J call TRBJ2-7, with 9 nucleotides matching TRBD1. V was clipped by 0 bases and J by 7 bases; unmatched bases: 7. CDR1 MGHRA and CDR2 YSYEKL come from the germline V gene. The CDR3 totals 15 residues. The CDR3 reads CASSQDGTGPLEQYF. The CDR3 DNA is TGCGCCAGCAGCCAAGACGGGACAGGGCCTTTAGAGCAGTACTTC.